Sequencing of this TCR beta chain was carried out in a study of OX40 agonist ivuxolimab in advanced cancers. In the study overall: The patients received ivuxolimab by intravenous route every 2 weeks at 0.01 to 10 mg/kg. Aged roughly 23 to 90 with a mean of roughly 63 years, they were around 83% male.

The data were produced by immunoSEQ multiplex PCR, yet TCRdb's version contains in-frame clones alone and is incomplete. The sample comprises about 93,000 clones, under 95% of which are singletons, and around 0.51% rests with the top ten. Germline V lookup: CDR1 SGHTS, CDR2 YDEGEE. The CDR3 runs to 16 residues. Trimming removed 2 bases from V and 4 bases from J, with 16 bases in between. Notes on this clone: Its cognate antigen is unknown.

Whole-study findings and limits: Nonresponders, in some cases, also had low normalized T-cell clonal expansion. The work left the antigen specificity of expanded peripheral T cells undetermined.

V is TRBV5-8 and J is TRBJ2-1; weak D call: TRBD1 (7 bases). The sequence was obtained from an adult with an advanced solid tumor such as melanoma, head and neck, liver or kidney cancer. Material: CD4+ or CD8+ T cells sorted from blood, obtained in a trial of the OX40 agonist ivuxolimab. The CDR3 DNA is TGTGCCAGCAGCTTTTTATCCAGGGGGGCTTACAATGAGCAGTTCTTC. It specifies CASSFLSRGAYNEQFF.